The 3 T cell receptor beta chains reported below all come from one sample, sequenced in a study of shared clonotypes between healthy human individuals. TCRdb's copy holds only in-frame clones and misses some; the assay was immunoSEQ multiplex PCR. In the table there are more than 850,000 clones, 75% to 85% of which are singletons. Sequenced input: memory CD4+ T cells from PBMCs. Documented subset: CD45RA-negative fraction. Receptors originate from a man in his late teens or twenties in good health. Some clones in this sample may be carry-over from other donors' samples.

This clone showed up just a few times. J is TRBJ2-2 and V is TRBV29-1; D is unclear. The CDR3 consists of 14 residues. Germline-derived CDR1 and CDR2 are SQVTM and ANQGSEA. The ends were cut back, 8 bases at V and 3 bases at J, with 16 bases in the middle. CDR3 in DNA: TGCAGCACCCAGGTCACTGGACACACCGGGGAGCTGTTTTTT. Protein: CSTQVTGHTGELFF.

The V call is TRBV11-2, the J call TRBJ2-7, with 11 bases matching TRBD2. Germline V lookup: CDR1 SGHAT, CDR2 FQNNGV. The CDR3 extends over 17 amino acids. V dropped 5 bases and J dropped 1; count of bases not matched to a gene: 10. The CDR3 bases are TGTGCCAGCAGCCTAGGCGGACTAGCGGGCATTTCCTACGAGCAGTACTTC. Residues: CASSLGGLAGISYEQYF. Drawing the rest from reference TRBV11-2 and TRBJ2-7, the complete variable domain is EAGVAQSPRYKIIEKRQSVAFWCNPISGHATLYWYQQILGQGPKLLIQFQNNGVVDDSQLPKDRFSAERLKGVDSTLKIQPAKLEDSAVYLCASSLGGLAGISYEQYFGPGTRLTVT.

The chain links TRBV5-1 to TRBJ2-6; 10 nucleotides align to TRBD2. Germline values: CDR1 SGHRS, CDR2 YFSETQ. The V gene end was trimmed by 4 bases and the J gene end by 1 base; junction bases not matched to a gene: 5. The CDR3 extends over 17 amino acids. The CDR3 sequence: CASSNLAGDSGANVLTF. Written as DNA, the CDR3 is TGCGCCAGCAGCAACCTAGCGGGAGATTCTGGGGCCAACGTCCTGACTTTC.